This passage covers 12 T cell receptor beta chains from one sample sequenced in a study of molecular identifiers for immune sequencing clone quantification. MiXCR, run by TCRdb on the PCR reads, gives a single entry per CDR3 protein. The sample contains over 85,000 distinct CDR3 sequences, about 21% of which appear only once. The sequenced sample was naive CD8+ T cells from blood, with Jurkat cell RNA spiked in. Subset in this sample: FACS-sorted CD8+CD4-CCR7+CD45RA+ naive T cells. The receptors stem from a human donor in good health. Some libraries in this study had Jurkat cell RNA spiked in.

This clonotype has more than one count but fewer than ten. This chain uses TRBV28 with TRBJ1-1, with D unresolved. The germline CDR1 and CDR2 sequences are MDHEN and SYDVKM. The V end was cut by 6 bases, the J end by 7 bases, with 12 bases between. The CDR3 sequence is 12 residues long. CDR3 sequence: CASSSILLEAFF. In nucleotides, the CDR3 is TGTGCCAGCAGCTCAATCCTCCTTGAAGCTTTCTTT. The full variable domain, rest sourced from reference TRBV28 and TRBJ1-1, is DVKVTQSSRYLVKRTGEKVFLECVQDMDHENMFWYRQDPGLGLRLIYFSYDVKMKEKGDIPEGYSVSREKKERFSLILESASTNQTSMYLCASSSILLEAFFGQGTRLTVV.

A remark on this clonotype: A read error is possible here, since a much larger clone lies one base away. The conserved phenylalanine or tryptophan normally closing the CDR3 is absent here, so this likely arose from a read error. The CDR3 loop reads CSVVGAIHGLQETQYL. The CDR3 bases are TGCAGCGTTGTAGGGGCCATTCACGGACTACAAGAGACCCAGTACCTC. The V call is TRBV29-1, the J call TRBJ2-5; TRBD2 might be the D (6 bases). Germline V gene sequence: CDR1 SQVTM, CDR2 ANQGSEA. The CDR3 has 16 amino acids. V lost 4 bases, J lost 2 bases, and 20 bases lay in between.

This clonotype was observed a few times. The gene calls are TRBV4-3 and TRBJ2-7, with D possibly matching TRBD2 (6 bases). CDR1 is LGHNA and CDR2 is YSLEER in the germline V gene. The V end lost 0 bases, the J end lost 2 bases, and 14 bases lay between the germline ends. The length of the CDR3 is 16 residues. The CDR3 DNA reads TGCGCCAGCAGCCAAGATTCAAGCGGGCAAGCCTACGAGCAGTACTTC. Translated: CASSQDSSGQAYEQYF.

Many counts were recorded for this clonotype. CDR3 nucleotides: TGTGCCAGCAGCTTAGGTTGGCGCACTAGCACAGATACGCAGTATTTT. Amino acid sequence: CASSLGWRTSTDTQYF. The J gene is TRBJ2-3, the V gene TRBV7-9; D gene uncertain. Trimming left V 1 base short and J 0 bases short, with 11 bases between. The CDR3 sequence is 16 residues long. Germline values: CDR1 SEHNR, CDR2 FQNEAQ (reference sequence). The variable domain in full, completed from reference TRBV7-9 and TRBJ2-3, reads DTGVSQNPRHKITKRGQNVTFRCDPISEHNRLYWYRQTLGQGPEFLTYFQNEAQLEKSRLLSDRFSAERPKGSFSTLEIQRTEQGDSAMYLCASSLGWRTSTDTQYFGPGTRLTVL.

This clonotype was observed at least ten times. The chain carries TRBV9 and TRBJ2-3, with 9 nucleotides matching TRBD2. Germline CDR1 is SGDLS and CDR2 is YYNGEE. Trimming cost V 2 bases and J 5 bases; bases outside gene matches: 3. The length of the CDR3 is 14 residues. DNA for the CDR3: TGTGCCAGCAGCGTTTTAGCGGGAGAAGATACGCAGTATTTT. Its translation: CASSVLAGEDTQYF.

The table lists this clonotype with many counts. This sequence joins TRBV29-1 and TRBJ2-5; TRBD1 aligns across 7 bases. Germline V gives CDR1 SQVTM, CDR2 ANQGSEA. V lost 2 bases and J lost 4; bases outside the gene matches: 7. This CDR3 has 14 residues. Written as DNA, the CDR3 is TGCAGCGTTGAACCTACAGGGGCTCCAGAGACCCAGTACTTC. Residues: CSVEPTGAPETQYF.

This clonotype was found many times. V is TRBV19 and J is TRBJ2-3; a possible D gene is TRBD1 (5 bases). V gave up 9 bases and J gave up 2 bases, with 12 bases separating them. From germline, CDR1 is LNHDA and CDR2 SQIVND (reference sequence). The CDR3 has 13 amino acids. In DNA form, the CDR3 reads TGTGCCAGCGCGACAGTTCCCACAGATACGCAGTATTTT. Protein: CASATVPTDTQYF.

This clonotype was seen at least ten times. The V call is TRBV25-1, the J call TRBJ2-7, with TRBD2 matching 12 bases. Trimming removed 2 bases from V and 2 bases from J; junction bases left unmatched: 1. CDR3 length equals 15 residues. Per the germline V gene, CDR1 is MGHDK and CDR2 is SYGVNS. The CDR3 bases are TGTGCCAGCAGTGAAACTAGCGGGGGGACCTACGAGCAGTACTTC. It is translated as CASSETSGGTYEQYF.

This rearrangement joins TRBV27 to TRBJ1-5, with D perhaps matching TRBD1 (5 bases). V shed 4 bases and J shed 3 bases, with 10 bases lying between them. In germline, CDR1 is MNHEY, CDR2 SMNVEV (reference sequence). The CDR3 is 14 residues long. As DNA, the CDR3 is TGTGCCAGCAGTTCCGGGGGTTTCAATCAGCCCCAGCATTTT. It specifies CASSSGGFNQPQHF.

This clonotype was seen more than once but under ten times. This chain links TRBV4-1 with TRBJ2-7; D ambiguous. The germline V and J ends were trimmed by 3 bases and 3 bases, with 12 bases remaining between them. The CDR3 contains 14 residues. CDR1 is MGHRA and CDR2 is YSYEKL in the germline V gene. CDR3 nucleotide sequence: TGCGCCAGCAGCCATATGGAGCGAAACTACGAGCAGTACTTC. Protein product: CASSHMERNYEQYF.

This clonotype was observed at least ten times. V and J are TRBV28 and TRBJ2-4, with TRBD1 matching 9 bases. Germline CDR1 MDHEN, CDR2 SYDVKM. The CDR3 totals 16 residues. The V gene end was trimmed by 3 bases and the J gene end by 4 bases; junction bases not matched to a gene: 7. The CDR3 loop reads CASSFPTGGSKNIQYF. The CDR3 nucleotides are TGTGCCAGCAGTTTCCCAACAGGGGGCTCTAAAAACATTCAGTACTTC.

This clonotype was seen ten or more times. This sequence joins TRBV20-1 and TRBJ1-1; D not resolved. The germline gives CDR1 DFQATT, CDR2 SNEGSKA (reference sequence). With 0 bases removed from V and 1 base from J, the gap between germline ends came to 6 bases. CDR3 size: 13 residues. The chain's CDR3 is CSARDTRNTEAFF. The CDR3 DNA reads as TGCAGTGCTAGAGATACCAGGAACACTGAAGCTTTCTTT.